These 27 T cell receptor beta chains were all obtained from the same sample, sequenced in a study of blood T cell repertoires in COVID-19. Assay: immunoSEQ multiplex PCR; the TCRdb copy retains only in-frame clones and omits some. The data show about 99,000 clones, about 88% seen once. The sample taken for sequencing was peripheral blood. These receptors were obtained from a human donor in a cohort sampled during active COVID-19.

The chain is built from TRBV19 and TRBJ1-6; D unresolved. There are 19 residues in the CDR3. Trimming removed 0 bases from V and 0 bases from J, with 15 bases in between. Germline values: CDR1 LNHDA, CDR2 SQIVND (reference sequence). The CDR3 sequence: CASSIEGGLPGSYNSPLHF. CDR3 DNA sequence: TGTGCCAGTAGTATAGAGGGAGGGCTCCCCGGCTCCTATAATTCACCCCTCCACTTT. Looking up the rest from reference TRBV19 and TRBJ1-6 gives the full variable domain: DGGITQSPKYLFRKEGQNVTLSCEQNLNHDAMYWYRQDPGQGLRLIYYSQIVNDFQKGDIAEGYSVSREKKESFPLTVTSAQKNPTAFYLCASSIEGGLPGSYNSPLHFGNGTRLTVT.

V is TRBV19 and J is TRBJ1-2, with 7 bases fitting TRBD1. This CDR3 region has 15 residues. Germline V lookup: CDR1 LNHDA, CDR2 SQIVND (reference sequence). V shed 5 bases, J shed 8 bases, and the junction held 14 bases outside the gene matches. CDR3 protein: CASSPRLTGIGGYTF. CDR3 DNA sequence: TGTGCCAGTAGTCCCCGCCTGACAGGGATAGGCGGCTACACCTTC.

This chain connects TRBV20-1 to TRBJ2-5, with a possible D match to TRBD1 (6 bases). V lost 3 bases and J 1 base, leaving 9 bases between the germline ends. The germline CDR1 and CDR2 sequences are DFQATT and SNEGSKA (reference sequence). The CDR3 consists of 13 residues. The CDR3 protein is CSASLRGQETQYF. CDR3 in DNA: TGCAGTGCTAGTCTCAGGGGCCAAGAGACCCAGTACTTC.

V and J are TRBV7-3 and TRBJ2-3; D is possibly TRBD1 (5 bases). V was shortened by 5 bases and J by 0 bases, with 9 bases between the two germline ends. Germline CDR1 SGHTA, CDR2 FQGTGA. This CDR3 is built from 14 residues. CDR3 sequence: CASSRDSSTDTQYF. The CDR3 DNA sequence: TGTGCCAGCAGCCGTGACAGTAGCACAGATACGCAGTATTTT.

The chain links TRBV7-9 to TRBJ2-7, with 8 bases lining up with TRBD1. Germline CDR1 and CDR2: SEHNR and FQNEAQ (reference sequence). The V gene end was trimmed by 4 bases and the J gene end by 3 bases; junction bases not matched to a gene: 5. This CDR3 region has 14 residues. CDR3 protein: CASSSSGTGYEQYF. Here the CDR3 DNA reads TGTGCCAGCAGCTCCTCCGGGACAGGCTACGAGCAGTACTTC.

The chain carries TRBV5-5 and TRBJ2-6; the D gene is possibly TRBD1 (6 bases). V lost 4 bases to trimming and J lost 0 bases, with 14 bases between them. Per the germline V gene, CDR1 is SGHKS and CDR2 is YYEKEE (reference sequence). This CDR3 contains 17 residues. This CDR3 is CASSVTGRGSGANVLTF. DNA for the CDR3: TGTGCCAGCAGCGTTACAGGGAGAGGCTCTGGGGCCAACGTCCTGACTTTC.

The V and J genes are TRBV9 and TRBJ2-5; maybe TRBD2 (5 bases). V gave up 6 bases and J gave up 5 bases, with 20 bases separating them. Germline CDR1 is SGDLS and CDR2 is YYNGEE. CDR3 length: 15 residues. This CDR3 is CASTPSSLGGETQYF. The CDR3 DNA sequence: TGTGCCAGCACCCCCAGCAGCCTGGGCGGGGAGACCCAGTACTTC.

The chain joins TRBV3-1 (or the pseudogene TRBV3-2) to TRBJ2-3, with a weak D call TRBD2 (5 bases). V lost 3 bases and J lost 6, with 13 bases in between. The length of the CDR3 is 14 residues. Germline loops: CDR1 LGHDT, CDR2 YNNKEL (reference sequence). CDR3 in amino acids: CASSHGSAVDTQYF. In DNA form, the CDR3 reads TGTGCCAGCAGCCACGGTTCAGCGGTGGATACGCAGTATTTT.

The chain carries TRBV28 and TRBJ2-3; 10 bases fit TRBD1. CDR1 is MDHEN, CDR2 SYDVKM, per germline. This CDR3 is 16 amino acids long. J lost 1 base, V lost 6 bases, and 7 bases had no gene match. This chain's CDR3 is CASSSPGTGGTDTQYF. The CDR3 DNA sequence: TGTGCCAGCAGCTCTCCCGGGACAGGGGGCACAGATACGCAGTATTTT.

The chain recombines TRBV7-3 with TRBJ2-2, with D unresolved. V gave up 8 bases and J gave up 6 bases, with 10 bases separating them. In germline, CDR1 is SGHTA, CDR2 FQGTGA. This CDR3 is 12 amino acids long. In DNA form, the CDR3 reads TGTGCCAGCGCGGTGACGGCCGGGGAGCTGTTTTTT. This translates into CASAVTAGELFF.

CDR3: CASSLEGLAGESTDTQYF. CDR3 bases: TGCGCCAGCAGCTTGGAGGGACTAGCGGGGGAGAGCACAGATACGCAGTATTTT. The genes are TRBV5-1 and TRBJ2-3, with 14 bases fitting TRBD2. J was trimmed by 0 bases and V by 0 bases; bases with no gene match: 3. This CDR3 comprises 18 residues. CDR1 is SGHRS and CDR2 is YFSETQ in the germline V gene.

By share, this clone ranks as medium-sized. This chain uses TRBV11-2 with TRBJ2-7; TRBD2 aligns across 15 bases. J gave up 1 base and V 5 bases, and 3 bases lay outside the gene matches. The germline gives CDR1 SGHAT, CDR2 FQNNGV. The CDR3 runs to 16 residues. CDR3 DNA sequence: TGTGCCAGCAGCCGGACTAGCGGGAGGGGTTCCTACGAGCAGTACTTC. It codes for CASSRTSGRGSYEQYF.

The chain links TRBV27 to TRBJ2-7; maybe TRBD2 (6 bases). Trimming cost V 3 bases and J 1 base, with 7 bases left between them. Germline V gene sequence: CDR1 MNHEY, CDR2 SMNVEV (reference sequence). CDR3 length: 13 residues. The CDR3 protein is CASSFGGSYEQYF. The CDR3 DNA is TGTGCCAGCAGTTTTGGAGGGTCCTACGAGCAGTACTTC.

As DNA, the CDR3 is TGTGCCAGCAGCTTGTGGACTAGCGGGGTCGTTGAGCAGTTCTTC. Translation: CASSLWTSGVVEQFF. The chain links TRBV5-5 to TRBJ2-1; TRBD2 matches 12 bases. This CDR3 spans 15 amino acids. Germline V CDR1 and CDR2: SGHKS, YYEKEE (reference sequence). V was pared by 1 base and J by 9 bases, with 5 bases of the junction left unmatched.

The chain couples TRBV6-6 to TRBJ1-2; 7 bases map to TRBD1. The CDR3 sequence is 14 residues long. In germline, CDR1 is MNHNY, CDR2 SVGAGI (reference sequence). V lost 6 bases to trimming and J lost 7 bases; unmatched junction nucleotides: 11. The CDR3 region is CASSRPDRVGGYTF. The CDR3 DNA is TGTGCCAGCAGCCGCCCCGACAGGGTCGGTGGCTACACCTTC.

This clone was seen just once. The chain is built from TRBV10-3 and TRBJ1-5, with TRBD1 matching 8 bases. Germline V lookup: CDR1 ENHRY, CDR2 SYGVKD. The length of the CDR3 is 13 residues. Trimming removed 6 bases from V and 5 bases from J; junction bases left unmatched: 3. The CDR3 region has the DNA TGTGCCATCAGGAACAGGGGGGATCAGCCCCAGCATTTT. This translates into CAIRNRGDQPQHF.

V is TRBV4-1 and J is TRBJ2-7; 10 bases are shared with TRBD2. Germline CDR1 MGHRA, CDR2 YSYEKL. The V and J ends lost 4 bases and 5 bases, in that order; junction bases with no gene match: 11. The length of the CDR3 is 16 residues. The CDR3 DNA reads TGCGCCAGCAGCCGTGGGGGACTAGCGATATTCCACGAGCAGTACTTC. The encoded protein is CASSRGGLAIFHEQYF.

The V call is TRBV6-5, the J call TRBJ2-7; TRBD2 agrees at 9 bases. This CDR3 is built from 15 residues. CDR1 MNHEY and CDR2 SVGAGI come from the germline V gene. J was trimmed by 4 bases and V by 0 bases; bases with no gene match: 4. CDR3 in DNA: TGTGCCAGCAGTTACTCTGCCAGCGGGGGGTACGAGCAGTACTTC. It translates to CASSYSASGGYEQYF.

The chain combines TRBV5-4 with TRBJ2-3, with 7 positions matching TRBD2. This CDR3 comprises 16 residues. Germline assignment: CDR1 SGHNT and CDR2 YYREEE (reference sequence). With V trimmed by 3 bases and J by 5 bases, 12 bases remained unmatched. The CDR3 protein is CASSSWDAGEGDTQYF. CDR3 sequence (DNA): TGTGCCAGCAGCTCTTGGGACGCGGGGGAGGGAGATACGCAGTATTTT.

The chain uses TRBV20-1 and TRBJ1-2; a weak D match, TRBD1 (5 bases). CDR3 length equals 12 residues. The V end was cut by 3 bases, the J end by 6 bases, with 11 bases between. Germline V lookup: CDR1 DFQATT, CDR2 SNEGSKA (reference sequence). CDR3 residues: CSASRRGNGYTF. CDR3 bases: TGCAGTGCTAGTCGGAGGGGTAATGGCTACACCTTC.

The V gene is TRBV28, the J gene TRBJ2-6; D uncertain. The germline V and J ends were trimmed by 6 bases and 0 bases, with 3 bases remaining between them. Germline V gene sequence: CDR1 MDHEN, CDR2 SYDVKM. The CDR3 runs 13 residues. The CDR3 loop is CASRRSGANVLTF. The CDR3 nucleotides read TGTGCCAGCAGGCGCTCTGGGGCCAACGTCCTGACTTTC.

The DNA of the CDR3 is TGTGCCAGCAGCTTGGCCGTTAGCTGGGCACAGGGACAGAACACCGGGGAGCTGTTTTTT. This codes for CASSLAVSWAQGQNTGELFF. The gene calls are TRBV5-5 and TRBJ2-2, with D tentatively TRBD1 (6 bases). CDR3 length: 20 residues. CDR1 and CDR2 from the germline V gene are SGHKS and YYEKEE (reference sequence). V lost 0 bases to trimming and J lost 1 base, with 22 bases between them.

This clone was recorded once. As DNA, the CDR3 is TGTGCCAGCTCAAACGGATGGACCGGGACAGGGTCCTGGGAGCAGTACTTC. This encodes CASSNGWTGTGSWEQYF. J is TRBJ2-7 and V is TRBV18; 9 bases map to TRBD1. V lost 5 bases to trimming and J lost 7 bases; unmatched junction nucleotides: 18. Per germline, CDR1 KGHSH and CDR2 LQKENI. The CDR3 sequence is 17 residues long.

The rearrangement links TRBV5-5 to TRBJ2-1; TRBD2 aligns across 11 bases. Germline loops: CDR1 SGHKS, CDR2 YYEKEE (reference sequence). The CDR3 runs to 16 residues. Trimming at V came to 0 bases and at J to 4 bases, leaving 3 bases not matched to a gene. The chain's CDR3 is CASSLVPSGGYNEQFF. The DNA for the CDR3 is TGTGCCAGCAGCTTGGTACCTAGCGGGGGGTACAATGAGCAGTTCTTC. Based on the CDR3 plus reference TRBV5-5 and TRBJ2-1, the full variable domain is DAGVTQSPTHLIKTRGQQVTLRCSPISGHKSVSWYQQVLGQGPQFIFQYYEKEERGRGNFPDRFSARQFPNYSSELNVNALLLGDSALYLCASSLVPSGGYNEQFFGPGTRLTVL.

With regard to this clone: Other DNA sequences in the same sample also yield this CDR3. The rearrangement links TRBV9 to TRBJ2-5; 8 nucleotides line up with TRBD1. This CDR3 region has 15 residues. The germline V gene has CDR1 SGDLS and CDR2 YYNGEE. The V and J ends lost 0 bases and 2 bases, in that order; junction bases with no gene match: 3. CDR3 DNA sequence: TGTGCCAGCAGCGTAGCTGGGACAGGTCAAGAGACCCAGTACTTC. Translated, it gives CASSVAGTGQETQYF.

The chain has TRBV7-8 and TRBJ1-6, with TRBD1 identical over 7 bases. The CDR3 is 16 residues long. J lost 0 bases, V lost 4 bases, and 3 bases had no gene match. In germline, CDR1 is SGHVS, CDR2 FQNEAQ. In DNA, the CDR3 is TGTGCCAGCAGCTCACGGGACAGCTCCTATAATTCACCCCTCCACTTT. Residues: CASSSRDSSYNSPLHF.

V is TRBV24-1 and J is TRBJ2-1; 9 positions agree with TRBD2. V gave up 3 bases and J gave up 0 bases; unmatched junction bases: 2. This CDR3 contains 16 residues. Per the germline V gene, CDR1 is KGHDR and CDR2 is SFDVKD. CDR3 sequence: CATSDPGLASYNEQFF. The CDR3 nucleotides read TGTGCCACCAGTGATCCGGGACTAGCCTCCTACAATGAGCAGTTCTTC.